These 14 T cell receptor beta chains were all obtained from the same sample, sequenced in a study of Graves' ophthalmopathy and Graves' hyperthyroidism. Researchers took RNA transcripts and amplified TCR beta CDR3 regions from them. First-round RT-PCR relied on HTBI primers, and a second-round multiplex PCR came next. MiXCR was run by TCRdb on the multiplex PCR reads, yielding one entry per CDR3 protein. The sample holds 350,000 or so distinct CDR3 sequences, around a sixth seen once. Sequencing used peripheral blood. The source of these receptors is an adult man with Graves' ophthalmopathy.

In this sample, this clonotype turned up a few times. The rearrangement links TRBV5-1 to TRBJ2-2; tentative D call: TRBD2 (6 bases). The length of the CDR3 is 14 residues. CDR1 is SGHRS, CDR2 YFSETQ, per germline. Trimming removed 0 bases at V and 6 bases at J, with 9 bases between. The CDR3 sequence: CASSLATSSGELFF. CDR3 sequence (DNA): TGCGCCAGCAGCTTGGCCACTAGCTCCGGGGAGCTGTTTTTT.

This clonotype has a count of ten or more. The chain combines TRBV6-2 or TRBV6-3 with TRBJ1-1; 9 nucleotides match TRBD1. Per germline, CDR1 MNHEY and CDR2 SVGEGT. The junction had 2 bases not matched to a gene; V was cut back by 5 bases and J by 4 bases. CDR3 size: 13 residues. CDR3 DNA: TGTGCCAGCAGTACGACAGGGGGCACTGAAGCTTTCTTT. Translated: CASSTTGGTEAFF.

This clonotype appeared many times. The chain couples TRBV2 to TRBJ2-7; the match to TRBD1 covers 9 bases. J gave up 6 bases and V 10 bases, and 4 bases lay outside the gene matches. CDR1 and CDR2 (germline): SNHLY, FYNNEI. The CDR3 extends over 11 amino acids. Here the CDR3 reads CAIQGAGEQYF. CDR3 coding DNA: TGTGCCATACAGGGGGCAGGCGAGCAGTACTTC.

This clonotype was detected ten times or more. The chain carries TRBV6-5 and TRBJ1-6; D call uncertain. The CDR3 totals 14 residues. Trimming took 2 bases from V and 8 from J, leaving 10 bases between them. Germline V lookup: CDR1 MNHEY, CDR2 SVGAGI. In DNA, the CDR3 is TGTGCCAGCAGTTACAGGGTTTCGGATTCACCCCTCCACTTT. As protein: CASSYRVSDSPLHF.

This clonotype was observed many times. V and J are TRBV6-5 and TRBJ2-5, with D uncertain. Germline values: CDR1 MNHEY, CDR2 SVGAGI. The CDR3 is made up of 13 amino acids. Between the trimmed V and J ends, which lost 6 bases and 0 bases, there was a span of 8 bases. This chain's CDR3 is CASRWGYQETQYF. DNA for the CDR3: TGTGCCAGCAGATGGGGATACCAAGAGACCCAGTACTTC.

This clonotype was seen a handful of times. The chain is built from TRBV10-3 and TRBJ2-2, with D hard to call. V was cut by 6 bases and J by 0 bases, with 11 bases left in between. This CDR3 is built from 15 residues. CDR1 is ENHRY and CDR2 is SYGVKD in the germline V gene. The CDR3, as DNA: TGTGCCATCAGCTCGGACGGAACGAACACCGGGGAGCTGTTTTTT. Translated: CAISSDGTNTGELFF.

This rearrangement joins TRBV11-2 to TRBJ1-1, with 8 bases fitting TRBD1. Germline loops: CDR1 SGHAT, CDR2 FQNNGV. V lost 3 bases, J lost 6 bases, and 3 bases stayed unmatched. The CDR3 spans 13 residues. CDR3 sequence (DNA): TGTGCCAGCAGCTTCGGACAGGGATCTGAAGCTTTCTTT. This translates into CASSFGQGSEAFF.

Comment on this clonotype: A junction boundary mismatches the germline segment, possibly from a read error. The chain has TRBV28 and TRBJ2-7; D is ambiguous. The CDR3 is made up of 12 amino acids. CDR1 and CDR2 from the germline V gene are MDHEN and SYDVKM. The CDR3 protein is CASIWSKYEQSF. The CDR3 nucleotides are TGTGCCAGCATTTGGTCTAAATACGAGCAGTCCTTC.

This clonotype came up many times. CDR3 amino acids: CASSGGTGNQPQHF. As DNA, the CDR3 is TGTGCCAGCAGTGGGGGGACAGGCAATCAGCCCCAGCATTTT. V usage is TRBV6-1 and J usage is TRBJ1-5; 7 bases are shared with TRBD1. Trimming cost V 4 bases and J 2 bases; bases outside gene matches: 2. This CDR3 has 14 amino acids. Germline V gives CDR1 MNHNS, CDR2 SASEGT.

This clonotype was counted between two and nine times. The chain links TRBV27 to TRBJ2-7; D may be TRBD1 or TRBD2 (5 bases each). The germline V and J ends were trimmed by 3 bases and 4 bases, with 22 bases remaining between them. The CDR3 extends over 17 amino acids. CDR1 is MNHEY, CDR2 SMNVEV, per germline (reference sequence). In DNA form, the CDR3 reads TGTGCCAGCAGTTTGTACCCGGGACCCGGCGCGATTTACGAGCAGTACTTC. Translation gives CASSLYPGPGAIYEQYF.

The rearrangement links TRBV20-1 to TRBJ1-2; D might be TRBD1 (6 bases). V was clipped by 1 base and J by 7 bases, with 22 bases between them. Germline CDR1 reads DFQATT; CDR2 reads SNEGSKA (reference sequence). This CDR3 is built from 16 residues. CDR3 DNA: TGCAGTGCTAGAGGCTCCCGGGCAGGGGATGACTCTGGCTACACCTTC. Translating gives CSARGSRAGDDSGYTF.

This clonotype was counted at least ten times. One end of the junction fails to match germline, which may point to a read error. The CDR3 loop is CASSTRTAPNTEAFF. The CDR3 coding sequence is TGTGCCAGCAGTACCCGGACAGCCCCAAACACTGAAGCTTTCTTC. This rearrangement joins TRBV28 to TRBJ1-1; D perhaps matches TRBD1 (6 bases). There are 15 residues in the CDR3. Looked up from germline, CDR1 is MDHEN and CDR2 is SYDVKM.

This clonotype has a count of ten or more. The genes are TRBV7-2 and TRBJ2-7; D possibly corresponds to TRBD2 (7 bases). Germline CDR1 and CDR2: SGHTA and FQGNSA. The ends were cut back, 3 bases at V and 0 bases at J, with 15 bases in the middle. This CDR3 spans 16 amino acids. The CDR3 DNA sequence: TGTGCCAGCAGCTTTGCTGCGGGGGCTCCCTCCTACGAGCAGTACTTC. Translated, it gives CASSFAAGAPSYEQYF.

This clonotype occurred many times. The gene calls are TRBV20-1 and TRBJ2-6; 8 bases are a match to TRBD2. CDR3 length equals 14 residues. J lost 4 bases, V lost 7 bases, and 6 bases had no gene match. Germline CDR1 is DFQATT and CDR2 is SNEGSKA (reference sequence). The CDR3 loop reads CSVPGGTGANVLTF. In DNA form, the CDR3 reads TGCAGTGTACCGGGAGGGACCGGGGCCAACGTCCTGACTTTC.